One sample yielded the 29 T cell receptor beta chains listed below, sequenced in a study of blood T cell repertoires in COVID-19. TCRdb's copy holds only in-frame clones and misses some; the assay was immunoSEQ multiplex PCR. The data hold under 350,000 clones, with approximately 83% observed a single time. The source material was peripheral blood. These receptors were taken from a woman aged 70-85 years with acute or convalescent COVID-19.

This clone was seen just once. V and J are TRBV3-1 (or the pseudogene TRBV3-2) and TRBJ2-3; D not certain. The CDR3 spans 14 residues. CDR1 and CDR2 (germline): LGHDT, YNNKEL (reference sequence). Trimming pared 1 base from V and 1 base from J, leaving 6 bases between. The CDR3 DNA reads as TGTGCCAGCAGCCAAGTGGGCCGCACAGATACGCAGTATTTT. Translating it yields CASSQVGRTDTQYF.

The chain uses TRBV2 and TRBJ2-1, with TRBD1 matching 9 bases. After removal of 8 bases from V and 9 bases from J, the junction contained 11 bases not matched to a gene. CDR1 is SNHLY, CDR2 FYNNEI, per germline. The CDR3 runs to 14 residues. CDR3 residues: CASEGQGLPSEQFF. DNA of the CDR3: TGTGCCAGCGAGGGACAGGGCTTACCCAGTGAGCAGTTCTTC.

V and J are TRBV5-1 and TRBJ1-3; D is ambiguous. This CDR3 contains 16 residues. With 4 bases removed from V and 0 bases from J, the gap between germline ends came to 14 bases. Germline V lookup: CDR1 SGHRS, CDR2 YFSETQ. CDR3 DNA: TGCGCCAGCAGCATCTCCGGCGGCAACTCTGGAAACACCATATATTTT. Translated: CASSISGGNSGNTIYF. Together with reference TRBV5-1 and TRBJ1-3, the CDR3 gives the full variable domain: KAGVTQTPRYLIKTRGQQVTLSCSPISGHRSVSWYQQTPGQGLQFLFEYFSETQRNKGNFPGRFSGRQFSNSRSEMNVSTLELGDSALYLCASSISGGNSGNTIYFGEGSWLTVV.

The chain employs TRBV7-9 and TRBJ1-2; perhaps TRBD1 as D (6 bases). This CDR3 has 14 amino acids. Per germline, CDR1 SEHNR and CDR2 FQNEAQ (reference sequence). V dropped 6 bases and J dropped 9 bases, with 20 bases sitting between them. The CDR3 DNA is TGTGCCAGCAGGGGGGAAGGCAGGGGCCTGAGCTACACCTTC. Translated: CASRGEGRGLSYTF.

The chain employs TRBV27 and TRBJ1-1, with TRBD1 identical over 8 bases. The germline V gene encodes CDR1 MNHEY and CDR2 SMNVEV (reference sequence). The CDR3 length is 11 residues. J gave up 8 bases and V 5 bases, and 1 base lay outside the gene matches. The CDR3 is CASSRDREAFF. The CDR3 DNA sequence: TGTGCCAGCAGTCGGGACAGGGAAGCTTTCTTT.

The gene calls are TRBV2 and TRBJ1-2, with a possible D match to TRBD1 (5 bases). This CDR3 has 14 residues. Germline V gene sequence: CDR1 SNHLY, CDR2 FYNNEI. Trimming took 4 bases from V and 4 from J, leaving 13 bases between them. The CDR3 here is CASSGATAFYGYTF. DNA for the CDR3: TGTGCCAGCAGTGGGGCGACAGCCTTCTATGGCTACACCTTC.

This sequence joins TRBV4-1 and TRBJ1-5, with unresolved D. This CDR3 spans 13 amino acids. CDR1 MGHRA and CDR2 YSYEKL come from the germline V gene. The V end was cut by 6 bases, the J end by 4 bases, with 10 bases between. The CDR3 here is CASSAPGNQPQHF. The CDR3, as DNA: TGCGCCAGCAGTGCCCCGGGGAATCAGCCCCAGCATTTT.

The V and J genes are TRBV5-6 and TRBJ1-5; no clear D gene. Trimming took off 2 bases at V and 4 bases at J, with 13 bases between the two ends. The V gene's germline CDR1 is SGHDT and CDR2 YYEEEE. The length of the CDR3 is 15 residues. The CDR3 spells CASSFRQAPNQPQHF. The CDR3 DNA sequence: TGTGCCAGCAGCTTTCGGCAGGCCCCTAATCAGCCCCAGCATTTT.

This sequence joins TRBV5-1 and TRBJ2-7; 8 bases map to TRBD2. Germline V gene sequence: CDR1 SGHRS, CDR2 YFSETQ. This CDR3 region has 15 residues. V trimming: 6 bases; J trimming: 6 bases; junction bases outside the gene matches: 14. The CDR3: CASTSGSKPFSEQYF. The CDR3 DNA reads TGCGCCAGCACCAGCGGGAGCAAACCCTTCTCCGAGCAGTACTTC.

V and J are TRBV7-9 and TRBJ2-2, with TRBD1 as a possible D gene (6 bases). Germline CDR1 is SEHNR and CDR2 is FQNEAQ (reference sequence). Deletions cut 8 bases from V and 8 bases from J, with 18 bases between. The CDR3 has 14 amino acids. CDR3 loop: CASELGRGEGELFF. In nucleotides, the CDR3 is TGTGCCAGCGAGCTGGGCAGGGGCGAAGGGGAGCTGTTTTTT.

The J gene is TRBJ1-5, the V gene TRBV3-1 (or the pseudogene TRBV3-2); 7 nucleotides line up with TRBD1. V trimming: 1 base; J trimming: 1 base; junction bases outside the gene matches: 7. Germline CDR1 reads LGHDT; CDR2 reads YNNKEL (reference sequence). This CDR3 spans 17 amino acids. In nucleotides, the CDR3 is TGTGCCAGCAGCCAAGGAACCCAGGGGGAAAGCAATCAGCCCCAGCATTTT. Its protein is CASSQGTQGESNQPQHF.

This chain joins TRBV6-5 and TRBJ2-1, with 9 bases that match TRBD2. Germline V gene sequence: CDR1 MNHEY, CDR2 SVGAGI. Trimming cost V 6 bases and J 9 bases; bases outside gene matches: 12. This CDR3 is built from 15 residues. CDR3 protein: CASRGSGGGGSEQFF. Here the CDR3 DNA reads TGTGCCAGCAGGGGTAGCGGGGGAGGAGGCAGTGAGCAGTTCTTC.

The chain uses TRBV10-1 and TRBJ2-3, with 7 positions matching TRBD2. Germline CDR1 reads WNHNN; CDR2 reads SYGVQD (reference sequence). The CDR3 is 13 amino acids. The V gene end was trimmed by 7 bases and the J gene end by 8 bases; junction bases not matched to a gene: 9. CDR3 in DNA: TGCGCCAGCATGAGTAGCGGGTTCAGTACGCAGTATTTT. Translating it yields CASMSSGFSTQYF.

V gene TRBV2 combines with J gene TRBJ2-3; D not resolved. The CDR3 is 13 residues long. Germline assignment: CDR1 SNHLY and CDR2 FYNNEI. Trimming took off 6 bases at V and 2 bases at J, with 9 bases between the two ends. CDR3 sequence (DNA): TGTGCCAGCAGGCAAAGACTCACAGATACGCAGTATTTT. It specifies CASRQRLTDTQYF.

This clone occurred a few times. Written as DNA, the CDR3 is TGTGCCAGCAGCCAATCAGGGACTAGCGCGGGCGGGGAGACCCAGTACTTC. Amino acids: CASSQSGTSAGGETQYF. V usage is TRBV3-1 (or the pseudogene TRBV3-2) and J usage is TRBJ2-5, with 10 bases fitting TRBD2. Trimming cost V 2 bases and J 5 bases; bases outside gene matches: 11. Germline CDR1 is LGHDT and CDR2 is YNNKEL (reference sequence). This CDR3 has 17 amino acids.

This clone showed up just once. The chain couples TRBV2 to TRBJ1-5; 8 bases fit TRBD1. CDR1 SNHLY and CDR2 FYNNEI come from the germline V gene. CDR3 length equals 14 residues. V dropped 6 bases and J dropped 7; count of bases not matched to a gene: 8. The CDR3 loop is CASRVGQGTQPQHF. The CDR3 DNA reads TGTGCCAGCAGGGTCGGACAGGGTACCCAGCCCCAGCATTTT.

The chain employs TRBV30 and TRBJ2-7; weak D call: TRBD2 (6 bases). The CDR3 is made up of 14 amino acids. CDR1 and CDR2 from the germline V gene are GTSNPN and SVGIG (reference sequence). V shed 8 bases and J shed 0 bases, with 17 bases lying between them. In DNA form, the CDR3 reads TGTGCCCGCGACCCTCGGGGGATCTCCTACGAGCAGTACTTC. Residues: CARDPRGISYEQYF.

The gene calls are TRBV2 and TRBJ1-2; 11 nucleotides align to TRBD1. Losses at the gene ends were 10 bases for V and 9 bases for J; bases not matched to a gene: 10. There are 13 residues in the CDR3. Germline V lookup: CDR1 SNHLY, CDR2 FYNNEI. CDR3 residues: CATIRDRGSRYTF. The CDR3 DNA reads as TGTGCCACGATCCGGGACAGGGGGTCGCGCTACACCTTC.

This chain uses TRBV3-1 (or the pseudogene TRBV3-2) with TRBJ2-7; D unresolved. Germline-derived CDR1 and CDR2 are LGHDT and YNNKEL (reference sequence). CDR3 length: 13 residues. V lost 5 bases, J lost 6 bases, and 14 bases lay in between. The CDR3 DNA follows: TGTGCCAGCAGCAAGTCCGGTGCGGCCGAGCAGTACTTC. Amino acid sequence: CASSKSGAAEQYF.

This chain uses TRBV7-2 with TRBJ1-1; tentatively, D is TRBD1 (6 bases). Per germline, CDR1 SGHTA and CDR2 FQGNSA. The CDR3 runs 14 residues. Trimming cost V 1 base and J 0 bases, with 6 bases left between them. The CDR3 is CASSLGQVNTEAFF. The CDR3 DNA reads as TGTGCCAGCAGCTTAGGACAGGTGAACACTGAAGCTTTCTTT.

Written as DNA, the CDR3 is TGTGCCAGCAGCTTACGGACAGGGGGGGACGGGGAGCTGTTTTTT. Translated, it gives CASSLRTGGDGELFF. The chain uses TRBV7-7 and TRBJ2-2; TRBD1 matches at 10 bases. The V gene's germline CDR1 is SSHAT and CDR2 FNYEAQ (reference sequence). This CDR3 is built from 15 residues. V dropped 2 bases and J dropped 7; count of bases not matched to a gene: 4. Using reference TRBV7-7 and TRBJ2-2 for the parts outside the CDR3, the full variable domain is GAGVSQSPRYKVTKRGQDVTLRCDPISSHATLYWYQQALGQGPEFLTYFNYEAQPDKSGLPSDRFSAERPEGSISTLTIQRTEQRDSAMYRCASSLRTGGDGELFFGEGSRLTVL.

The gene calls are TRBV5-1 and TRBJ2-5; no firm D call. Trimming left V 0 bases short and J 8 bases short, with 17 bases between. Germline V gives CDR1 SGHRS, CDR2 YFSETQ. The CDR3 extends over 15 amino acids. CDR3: CASSLARFAERTQYF. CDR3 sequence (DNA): TGCGCCAGCAGCTTGGCAAGATTCGCCGAGAGAACCCAGTACTTC.

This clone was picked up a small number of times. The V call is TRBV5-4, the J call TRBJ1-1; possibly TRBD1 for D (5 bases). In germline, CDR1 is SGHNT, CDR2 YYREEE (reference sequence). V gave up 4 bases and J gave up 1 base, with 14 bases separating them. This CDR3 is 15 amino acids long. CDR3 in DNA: TGTGCCAGCAGCGTACCCTCTGGGGCGAACACTGAAGCTTTCTTT. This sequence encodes CASSVPSGANTEAFF.

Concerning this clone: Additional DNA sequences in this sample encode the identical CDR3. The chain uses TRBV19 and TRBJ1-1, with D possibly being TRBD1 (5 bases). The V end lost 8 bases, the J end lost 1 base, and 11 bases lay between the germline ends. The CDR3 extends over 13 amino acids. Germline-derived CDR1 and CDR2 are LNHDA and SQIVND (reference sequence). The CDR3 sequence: CASGDRGNTEAFF. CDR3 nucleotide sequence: TGTGCCAGTGGAGACAGAGGGAACACTGAAGCTTTCTTT.

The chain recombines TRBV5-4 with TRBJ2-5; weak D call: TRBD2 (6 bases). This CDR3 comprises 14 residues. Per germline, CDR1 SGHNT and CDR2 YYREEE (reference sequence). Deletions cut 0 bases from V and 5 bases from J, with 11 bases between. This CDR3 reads CASSLAGSGETQYF. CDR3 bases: TGTGCCAGCAGCTTGGCGGGGAGCGGGGAGACCCAGTACTTC.

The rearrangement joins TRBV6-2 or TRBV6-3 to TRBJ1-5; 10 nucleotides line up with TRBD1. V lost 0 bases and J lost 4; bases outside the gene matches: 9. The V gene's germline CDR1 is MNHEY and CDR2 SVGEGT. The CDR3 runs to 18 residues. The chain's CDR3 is CASSYSAPRTGGNQPQHF. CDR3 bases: TGTGCCAGCAGTTACTCGGCGCCGAGGACAGGGGGTAATCAGCCCCAGCATTTT.

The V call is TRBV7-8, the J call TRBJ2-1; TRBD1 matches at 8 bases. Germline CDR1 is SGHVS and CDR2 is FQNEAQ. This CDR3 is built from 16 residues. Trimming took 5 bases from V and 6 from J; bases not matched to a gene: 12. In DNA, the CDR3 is TGTGCCAGCAGCCGAACTGGGACAGGAGGGACCAATGAGCAGTTCTTC. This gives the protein CASSRTGTGGTNEQFF.

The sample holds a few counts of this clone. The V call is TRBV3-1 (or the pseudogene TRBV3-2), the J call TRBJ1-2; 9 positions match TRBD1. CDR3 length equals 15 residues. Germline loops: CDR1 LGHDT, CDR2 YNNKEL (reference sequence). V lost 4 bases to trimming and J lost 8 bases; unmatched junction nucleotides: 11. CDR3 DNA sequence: TGTGCCAGCAGCCCCGGTCAACACAGGGGGCAGGGCTACACCTTC. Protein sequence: CASSPGQHRGQGYTF.

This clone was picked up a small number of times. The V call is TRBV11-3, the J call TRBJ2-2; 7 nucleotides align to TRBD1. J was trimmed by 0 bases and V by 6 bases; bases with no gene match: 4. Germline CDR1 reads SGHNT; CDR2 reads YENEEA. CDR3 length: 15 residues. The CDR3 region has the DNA TGTGCCAGCAGTGTCAGGGGGACGAACACCGGGGAGCTGTTTTTT. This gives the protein CASSVRGTNTGELFF.